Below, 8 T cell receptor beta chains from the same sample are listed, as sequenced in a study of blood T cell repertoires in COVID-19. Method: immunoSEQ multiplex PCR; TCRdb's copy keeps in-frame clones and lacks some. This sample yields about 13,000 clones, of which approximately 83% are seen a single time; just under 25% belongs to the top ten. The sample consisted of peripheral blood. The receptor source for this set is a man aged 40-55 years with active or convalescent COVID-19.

The CDR3 nucleotides read TGTGCCAGTAGTATCCCCGGGGAAAAACTGTTTTTT. This sequence encodes CASSIPGEKLFF. The rearrangement links TRBV19 to TRBJ1-4; D call uncertain. The CDR3 has 12 amino acids. CDR1 and CDR2 from the germline V gene are LNHDA and SQIVND (reference sequence). V shed 3 bases and J shed 8 bases, with 7 bases lying between them.

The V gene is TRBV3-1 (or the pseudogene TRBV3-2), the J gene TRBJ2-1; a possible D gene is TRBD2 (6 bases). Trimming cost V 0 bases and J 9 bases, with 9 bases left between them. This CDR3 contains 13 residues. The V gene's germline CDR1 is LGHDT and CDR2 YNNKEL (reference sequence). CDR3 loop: CASSQDRGIEQFF. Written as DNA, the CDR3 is TGTGCCAGCAGCCAAGACCGGGGGATTGAGCAGTTCTTC.

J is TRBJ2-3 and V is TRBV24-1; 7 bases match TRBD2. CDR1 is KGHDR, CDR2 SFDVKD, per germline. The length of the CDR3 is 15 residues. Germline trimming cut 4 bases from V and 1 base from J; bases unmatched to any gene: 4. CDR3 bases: TGTGCCACCAGTGAAGAGGGGAGGGGCACAGATACGCAGTATTTT. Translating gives CATSEEGRGTDTQYF.

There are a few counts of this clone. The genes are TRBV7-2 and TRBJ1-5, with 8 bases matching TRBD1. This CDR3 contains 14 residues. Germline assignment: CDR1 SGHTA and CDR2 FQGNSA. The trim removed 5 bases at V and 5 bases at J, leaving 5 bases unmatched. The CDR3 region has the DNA TGTGCCAGCAGCCCGGGACAGGATTATCAGCCCCAGCATTTT. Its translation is CASSPGQDYQPQHF.

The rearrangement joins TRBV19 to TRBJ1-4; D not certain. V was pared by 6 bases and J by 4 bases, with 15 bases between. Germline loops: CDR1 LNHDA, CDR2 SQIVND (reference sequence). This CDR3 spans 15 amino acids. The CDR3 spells CASRRGGGFNEKLFF. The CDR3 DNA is TGTGCCAGTAGGCGTGGCGGCGGTTTTAATGAAAAACTGTTTTTT.

The CDR3 DNA sequence: TGTGCCAGCAGCCCCGGGACTTTCTACGAGCAGTACTTC. It specifies CASSPGTFYEQYF. The chain combines TRBV11-2 with TRBJ2-7; the D gene is possibly TRBD2 (6 bases). Germline V lookup: CDR1 SGHAT, CDR2 FQNNGV. With 5 bases removed from V and 3 bases from J, the gap between germline ends came to 11 bases. The CDR3 runs to 13 residues.

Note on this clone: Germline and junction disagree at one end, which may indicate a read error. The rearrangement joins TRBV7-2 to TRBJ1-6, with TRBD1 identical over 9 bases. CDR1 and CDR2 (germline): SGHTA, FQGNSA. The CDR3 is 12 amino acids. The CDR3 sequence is CASSLEGTGTSF. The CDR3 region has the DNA TGTGCCAGCAGCTTAGAGGGGACAGGGACCAGTTTT.

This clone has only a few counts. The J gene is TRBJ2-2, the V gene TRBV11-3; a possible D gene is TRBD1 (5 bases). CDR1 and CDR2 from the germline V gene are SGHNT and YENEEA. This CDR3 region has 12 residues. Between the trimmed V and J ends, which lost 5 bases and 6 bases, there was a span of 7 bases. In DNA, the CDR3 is TGTGCCAGCAGCCCCAGGGCCGGGGAGCTGTTTTTT. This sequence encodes CASSPRAGELFF.